Each of the 15 T cell receptor beta chains below was sequenced from the same sample in a study of T cell repertoires in cytomegalovirus infection. From the reads, TCRdb called clonotypes with MiXCR, one entry per CDR3 protein. The sample records approximately 1,000,000 distinct CDR3 sequences, around 30% being singletons. These receptors are not linked to any known antigen. The sample here was cultured CD8+ T cells from PBMCs, taken from culture after CMV antigen stimulation. These receptors all stem from a human donor in good health (CMV status not recorded). Some clones in this sample may be carry-over from other donors' samples.

The rearrangement joins TRBV12-3 or TRBV12-4 to TRBJ2-7, with 7 nucleotides matching TRBD2. The CDR3 contains 14 residues. The trim removed 6 bases at V and 7 bases at J, leaving 12 bases unmatched. The DNA for the CDR3 is TGTGCCAGCAGCTCCCCGGGGAGGGTGGGAGAGCAGTACTTC. Translated, it gives CASSSPGRVGEQYF.

This clonotype has a handful of counts. The rearrangement uses TRBV19 and TRBJ1-2, with TRBD1 matching over 8 bases. This CDR3 has 14 residues. From germline, CDR1 is LNHDA and CDR2 SQIVND (reference sequence). J lost 6 bases, V lost 5 bases, and 8 bases had no gene match. CDR3 sequence (DNA): TGTGCCAGTAGTCTGATGACAGGGGAGAATGGCTACACCTTC. Translating it yields CASSLMTGENGYTF.

The chain employs TRBV7-6 and TRBJ1-1; possible D gene TRBD1, 6 bases. CDR3 length: 17 residues. Germline CDR1 SGHVS, CDR2 FNYEAQ. V was cut by 4 bases and J by 3 bases, with 21 bases left in between. The CDR3 nucleotides read TGTGCCAGCAGCTCGGAGGGGGGTGGGCCAGGCTACACTGAAGCTTTCTTT. Translation gives CASSSEGGGPGYTEAFF.

This clonotype was observed a few times. The rearrangement joins TRBV6-5 to TRBJ2-5, with TRBD1 identical over 10 bases. The CDR3 length is 16 residues. CDR1 and CDR2 (germline): MNHEY, SVGAGI. V shed 7 bases and J 5 bases; nucleotides not matched to a gene: 13. The DNA of the CDR3 is TGTGCCAGCACCGACTCATGGACAGGGGGTGGTGAGACCCAGTACTTC. Translation: CASTDSWTGGGETQYF.

The rearrangement joins TRBV14 to TRBJ2-3; 12 bases match TRBD2. The CDR3 sequence is 17 residues long. V trimming: 2 bases; J trimming: 4 bases; junction bases outside the gene matches: 7. Germline V lookup: CDR1 SGHDN, CDR2 FVKESK. CDR3 amino acids: CASSQLAGGPWPDTQYF. The CDR3 DNA sequence: TGTGCCAGCAGCCAACTAGCGGGGGGGCCTTGGCCAGATACGCAGTATTTT.

This clonotype was counted at least ten times. The chain carries TRBV10-1 and TRBJ1-1; maybe TRBD1 (6 bases). V was trimmed by 2 bases and J by 3 bases, leaving 10 bases between them. CDR3 size: 14 residues. CDR1 is WNHNN, CDR2 SYGVQD, per germline (reference sequence). CDR3 loop: CASSETGADTEAFF. For the CDR3, the DNA is TGCGCCAGCAGTGAGACGGGGGCGGACACTGAAGCTTTCTTT.

The chain recombines TRBV7-6 with TRBJ1-2, with 10 bases aligning to TRBD1. The V gene end was trimmed by 5 bases and the J gene end by 8 bases; junction bases not matched to a gene: 8. The CDR3 contains 14 residues. Germline V gene data show CDR1 as SGHVS and CDR2 as FNYEAQ. The CDR3 region has the DNA TGTGCCAGCAGCCCGGCTGGGACAGGGGACGGCTACACCTTC. Protein product: CASSPAGTGDGYTF. The full variable domain, in which reference TRBV7-6 and TRBJ1-2 provide the parts outside the CDR3, is GAGVSQSPRYKVTKRGQDVALRCDPISGHVSLYWYRQALGQGPEFLTYFNYEAQQDKSGLPNDRFSAERPEGSISTLTIQRTEQRDSAMYRCASSPAGTGDGYTFGSGTRLTVV.

This clonotype was recorded a few times. The chain links TRBV4-1 to TRBJ2-7; possibly TRBD2 for D (5 bases). Germline V gives CDR1 MGHRA, CDR2 YSYEKL. Between the trimmed V and J ends, which lost 0 bases and 6 bases, there was a span of 12 bases. The CDR3 has 14 residues. CDR3: CASSQEVEGGEQYF. In nucleotides, the CDR3 is TGCGCCAGCAGCCAAGAGGTCGAGGGTGGCGAGCAGTACTTC.

The chain employs TRBV15 and TRBJ1-5; D remains unclear. The V gene's germline CDR1 is LNHNV and CDR2 YYDKDF (reference sequence). The CDR3 consists of 15 residues. Deletions cut 5 bases from V and 3 bases from J, with 14 bases between. CDR3 in amino acids: CATSSTREPNQPQHF. The CDR3, as DNA: TGTGCCACCAGCTCAACCCGGGAGCCCAATCAGCCCCAGCATTTT.

This clonotype was counted a few times. The chain is built from TRBV15 and TRBJ2-7; D is possibly TRBD2 (6 bases). Germline V CDR1 and CDR2: LNHNV, YYDKDF (reference sequence). Between the trimmed V and J ends, which lost 5 bases and 2 bases, there was a span of 16 bases. This CDR3 region has 15 residues. The CDR3 loop is CATSPPVGRPYEQYF. CDR3 coding DNA: TGTGCCACCAGCCCTCCCGTGGGGAGGCCCTACGAGCAGTACTTC.

The chain links TRBV20-1 to TRBJ2-5; 9 nucleotides match TRBD2. Germline V gives CDR1 DFQATT, CDR2 SNEGSKA (reference sequence). This CDR3 has 16 amino acids. The V segment lost 0 bases and the J segment 4 bases; nucleotides outside the gene matches: 9. CDR3 coding DNA: TGCAGTGCTAGAGATCTCAGCGGGGGGCCTTTAGAGACCCAGTACTTC. Its protein product is CSARDLSGGPLETQYF.

The chain is built from TRBV6-6 and TRBJ2-1, with D possibly called TRBD1 or TRBD2 (6 bases each). The CDR3 totals 13 residues. Germline loops: CDR1 MNHNY, CDR2 SVGAGI (reference sequence). The CDR3 sequence is CASERGDYNEQFF. DNA of the CDR3: TGTGCTTCCGAGAGGGGGGACTACAATGAGCAGTTCTTC.

This sequence joins TRBV6-6 and TRBJ2-3; 9 bases are a match to TRBD2. V shed 5 bases, J shed 0 bases, and the junction held 6 bases outside the gene matches. The CDR3 contains 16 residues. In germline, CDR1 is MNHNY, CDR2 SVGAGI (reference sequence). The CDR3 region has the DNA TGTGCCAGCAGTCAGACTAGCGGAGGCAGCACAGATACGCAGTATTTT. It yields the protein CASSQTSGGSTDTQYF.

This clonotype was detected only a few times. The gene calls are TRBV11-2 and TRBJ2-5, with D maybe TRBD2 (5 bases). Trimming pared 1 base from V and 1 base from J, leaving 10 bases between. The germline CDR1 and CDR2 sequences are SGHAT and FQNNGV. This CDR3 comprises 15 residues. The CDR3 is CASSLVSLAQETQYF. The CDR3 region has the DNA TGTGCCAGCAGCTTAGTTTCGCTAGCCCAAGAGACCCAGTACTTC.

The chain joins TRBV10-3 to TRBJ2-7; the D is unclear. CDR1 and CDR2 from the germline V gene are ENHRY and SYGVKD. The CDR3 loop spans 15 amino acids. Trimming took 2 bases from V and 0 from J, leaving 11 bases between them. The CDR3 spells CAISEGQNPSYEQYV. The CDR3, as DNA: TGTGCCATCAGTGAGGGTCAGAATCCCTCCTACGAGCAGTACGTC.